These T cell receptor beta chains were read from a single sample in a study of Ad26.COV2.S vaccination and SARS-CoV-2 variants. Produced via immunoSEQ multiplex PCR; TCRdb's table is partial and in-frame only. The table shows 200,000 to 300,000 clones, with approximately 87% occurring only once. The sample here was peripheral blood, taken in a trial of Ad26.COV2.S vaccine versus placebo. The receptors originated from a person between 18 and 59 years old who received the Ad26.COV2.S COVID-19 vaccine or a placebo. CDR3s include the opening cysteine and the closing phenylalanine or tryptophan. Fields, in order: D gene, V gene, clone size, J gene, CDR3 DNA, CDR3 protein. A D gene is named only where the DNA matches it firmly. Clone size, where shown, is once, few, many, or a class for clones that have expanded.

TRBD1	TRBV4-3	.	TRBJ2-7	TGCGCCAGCAGCCAAGACCCGGGACAGGGGGAATACGAGCAGTACTTC	CASSQDPGQGEYEQYF
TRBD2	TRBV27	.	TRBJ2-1	TGTGCCAGCAGTTTCGGGACTAGCGGGAGAATTGATGAGCAGTTCTTC	CASSFGTSGRIDEQFF
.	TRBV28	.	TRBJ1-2	TGCTCTGCGGGGGCGGTCTATGGCTACACCTTC	CSAGAVYGYTF
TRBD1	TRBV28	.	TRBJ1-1	TGTGCCAGCAGTTTATTTTTCCCTTGGACAGGGGAAAACACTGAAGCTTTCTTT	CASSLFFPWTGENTEAFF
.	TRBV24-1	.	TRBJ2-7	TGTGCCACCAGTGATCCCCGGCCGGGACATACCTACGAGCAGTACTTC	CATSDPRPGHTYEQYF
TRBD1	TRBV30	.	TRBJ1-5	TGTGCCTGGAATACAGGGGTCTATCAGCCCCAGCATTTT	CAWNTGVYQPQHF
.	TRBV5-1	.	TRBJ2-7	TGCGCCAGCCGTTTCGGGCAGGATACCTACGAGCAGTACTTC	CASRFGQDTYEQYF
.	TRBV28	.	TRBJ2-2	TGTGCCAGCTCCCGACATCCGAACACCGGGGAGCTGTTTTTT	CASSRHPNTGELFF
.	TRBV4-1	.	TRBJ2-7	TGCGCCAGCAGCCAAGACCCTAACTCCTACGAGCAGTACTTC	CASSQDPNSYEQYF
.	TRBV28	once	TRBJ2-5	TGTGCCAGCAGTGACCGGGGGCGGGGGGAGACCCAGTACTTC	CASSDRGRGETQYF
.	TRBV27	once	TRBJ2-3	TGTGCCAGCAGTTTAAGGTCAGGGGTCGGCACAGATACGCAGTATTTT	CASSLRSGVGTDTQYF
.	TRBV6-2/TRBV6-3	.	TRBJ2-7	TGTGCCACCAGCATATCCCCATCCTACGAGCAGTACTTC	CATSISPSYEQYF
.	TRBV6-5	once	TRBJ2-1	TGTGCCAGCAGTTCCCACAATGAGCAGTTCTTC	CASSSHNEQFF
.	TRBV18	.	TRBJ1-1	TGTGCCAGCTCACCGATGAACACTGAAGCTTTCTTT	CASSPMNTEAFF
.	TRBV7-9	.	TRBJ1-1	TGTGCCAGCAGCTTAGTAACGACCTACACTGAAGCTTTCTTT	CASSLVTTYTEAFF
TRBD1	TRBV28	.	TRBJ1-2	TGTGCCAGCAGCCCCGGGACAGGGAGTGATGGCTACACCTTC	CASSPGTGSDGYTF
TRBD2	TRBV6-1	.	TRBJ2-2	TGTGCCAGCACCGGACTAGCGGGGATTGCCGGGGAGCTGTTTTTT	CASTGLAGIAGELFF
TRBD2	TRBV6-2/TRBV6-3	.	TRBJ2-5	TGTGCCAGCAGCCCCACTTCCAGCGGGAGTTTCGAGACCCAGTACTTC	CASSPTSSGSFETQYF
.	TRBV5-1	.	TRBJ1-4	TGCGCCAGCAGCTTGATCTCTAATGAAAAACTGTTTTTT	CASSLISNEKLFF
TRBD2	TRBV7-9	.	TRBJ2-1	TGTGCCAGCAGCCCCCGGACTAGCGGGTTCAATGAGCAGTTCTTC	CASSPRTSGFNEQFF
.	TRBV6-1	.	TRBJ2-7	TGTGCCAGCAGCCCCGGGGGGCCCACCTACGAGCAGTACTTC	CASSPGGPTYEQYF
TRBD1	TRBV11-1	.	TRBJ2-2	TGTGCCAGCAGCTTGGGGACAGAGAACACCGGGGAGCTGTTTTTT	CASSLGTENTGELFF
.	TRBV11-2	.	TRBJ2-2	TGTGCCAGCAGCTTAGACAGCTTGAACACCGGGGAGCTGTTTTTT	CASSLDSLNTGELFF
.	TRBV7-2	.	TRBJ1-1	TGTGCCAGCAGCTTCCCGACGGGGGCCACTGAAGCTTTCTTT	CASSFPTGATEAFF
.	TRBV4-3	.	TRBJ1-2	TGCGCCAGCAGCCAAGGGTCCGGGACCCTCGGCGGCTACACCTTC	CASSQGSGTLGGYTF
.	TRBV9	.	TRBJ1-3	TGTGCCAGCGAGGAGGGGCAGAGCTCTGGAAACACCATATATTTT	CASEEGQSSGNTIYF
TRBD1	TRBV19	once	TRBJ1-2	TGTGCCAGTAGTATAACAGGGGGCGTCTATGGCTACACCTTC	CASSITGGVYGYTF
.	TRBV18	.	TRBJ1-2	TGTGCCAGCTCACCGGGTCACAGGTTTTACTATGGCTACACCTTC	CASSPGHRFYYGYTF
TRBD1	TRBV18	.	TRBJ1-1	TGTGCCAGCTCAGCACAGGGGGCGACTGAAGCTTTCTTT	CASSAQGATEAFF
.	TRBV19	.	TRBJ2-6	TGTGCCAGTAGTATCGTCTTGGCGGGGTCTGGGGCCAACGTCCTGACTTTC	CASSIVLAGSGANVLTF
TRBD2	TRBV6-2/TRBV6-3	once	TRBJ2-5	TGTGCCAGCAGCTCTGGACTAGCGGGAGGCCCGTACCAAGAGACCCAGTACTTC	CASSSGLAGGPYQETQYF
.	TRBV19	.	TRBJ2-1	TGTGCCAGTAGTACAGAAAGCGGGTTCCGGCTTGAGCAGTTCTTC	CASSTESGFRLEQFF
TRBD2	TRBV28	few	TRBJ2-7	TGTGCCAGCAGCCGGAGCGGGAGTGCCTCCTACGAGCAGTACTTC	CASSRSGSASYEQYF
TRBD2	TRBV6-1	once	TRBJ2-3	TGTGCCAGCAGTGAAAGGCTAGCGGGGACATGGGGTACGCAGTATTTT	CASSERLAGTWGTQYF
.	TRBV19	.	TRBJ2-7	TGTGCCAGTAGTATCGGCAGCTACGAGCAGTACTTC	CASSIGSYEQYF
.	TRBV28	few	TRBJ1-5	TGTGCCAGCAGTGACTGGGTCGGCTGGCCTCGGCCCCAGCATTTT	CASSDWVGWPRPQHF
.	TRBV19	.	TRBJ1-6	TGTGCCAGTAGTATGGGCCCCCAGGGTTATAATTCACCCCTCCACTTT	CASSMGPQGYNSPLHF
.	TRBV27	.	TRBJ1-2	TGTGCCAGCAGTCTAGGCCACGGCGTCTATGGCTACACCTTC	CASSLGHGVYGYTF
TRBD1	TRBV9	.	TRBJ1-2	TGTGCCAGCAGCACTACAGGGGACTATGGCTACACCTTC	CASSTTGDYGYTF
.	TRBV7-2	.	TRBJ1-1	TGTGCCAGCAGATTAAAGATAGCAGGCGTTGAAGCTTTCTTT	CASRLKIAGVEAFF
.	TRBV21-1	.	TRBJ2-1	TGTGCCAGCAGCAAGACAGGGGGCGCGGACAATGAGCAGTTCTTC	CASSKTGGADNEQFF
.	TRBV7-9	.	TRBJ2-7	TGTGCCAGCAGCCCCGTAGGGATCTACGAGCAGTACTTC	CASSPVGIYEQYF
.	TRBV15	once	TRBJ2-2	TGTGCCACCAGCAGGGCCGGGGTTTCGGGCGGAACCGGGGAGCTGTTTTTT	CATSRAGVSGGTGELFF
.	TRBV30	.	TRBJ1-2	TGTGCCTGGAGAGCTTATAGGACAGCTTCTGGCTACACCTTC	CAWRAYRTASGYTF
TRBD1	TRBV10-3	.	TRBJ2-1	TGTGCCATCAAAGGACAGGGGGGCTCCTACAATGAGCAGTTCTTC	CAIKGQGGSYNEQFF
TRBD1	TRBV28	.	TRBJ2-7	TGTGCCAGCAGTTCCGTAAAGGGACAGGGGATTGGGGAGCAGTACTTC	CASSSVKGQGIGEQYF
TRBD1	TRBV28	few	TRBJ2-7	TGTGCCAGCAGAATAGGGGGCGCGCCCTCAGCCTGGGGCGAGCAGTACTTC	CASRIGGAPSAWGEQYF
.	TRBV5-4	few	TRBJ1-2	TGTGCCAGCAGCCTCAGGGTTTCAAACTATGGCTACACCTTC	CASSLRVSNYGYTF
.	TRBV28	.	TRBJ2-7	TGTGCCAGCAGTTTATCTACCGCCCTCTACGATCAGTACTTC	CASSLSTALYDQYF